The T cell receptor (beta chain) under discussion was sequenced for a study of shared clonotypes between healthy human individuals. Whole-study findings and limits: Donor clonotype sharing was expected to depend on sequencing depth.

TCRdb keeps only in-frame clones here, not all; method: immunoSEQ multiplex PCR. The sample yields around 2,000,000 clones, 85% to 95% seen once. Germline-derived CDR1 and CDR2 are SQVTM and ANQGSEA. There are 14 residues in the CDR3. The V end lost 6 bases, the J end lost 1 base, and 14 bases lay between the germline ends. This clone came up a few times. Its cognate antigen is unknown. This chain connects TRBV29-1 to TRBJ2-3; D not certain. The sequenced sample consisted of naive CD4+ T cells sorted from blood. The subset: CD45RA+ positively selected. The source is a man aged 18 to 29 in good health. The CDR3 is CSVGSTSGTDTQYF. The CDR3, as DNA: TGCAGCGTCGGTAGCACTTCTGGCACAGATACGCAGTATTTT.